The 22 T cell receptor beta chains given below trace back to one sample, sequenced in a study of T cell repertoires in cytomegalovirus infection. Via MiXCR, TCRdb re-called the reads, giving one row per CDR3 protein. Altogether 350,000 to 550,000 distinct CDR3 sequences are present, about a third being singletons, with the ten largest covering roughly 13%. Material for sequencing was PBMCs. These receptors all come from a human donor in good health (CMV status not recorded). Some clones in this sample may be carry-over from other donors' samples.

This clonotype was counted only a few times. This chain links TRBV7-6 with TRBJ1-1; no clear D gene. The germline V and J ends were trimmed by 10 bases and 1 base, with 16 bases remaining between them. Germline V gene sequence: CDR1 SGHVS, CDR2 FNYEAQ. CDR3 length: 14 residues. This CDR3 reads CATSEGVRNTEAFF. The CDR3 region has the DNA TGTGCCACGTCAGAGGGCGTCAGGAACACTGAAGCTTTCTTT.

Details on this clonotype: This likely comes from a read error, as the CDR3 has no conserved phenylalanine or tryptophan at its end. This chain joins TRBV7-3 and TRBJ2-1, with 10 nucleotides matching TRBD2. CDR1 is SGHTA, CDR2 FQGTGA, per germline. The CDR3 totals 15 residues. This CDR3 is CANSLLSGGASEQFL. CDR3 DNA sequence: TGTGCCAACAGCTTGTTGAGCGGGGGGGCAAGTGAGCAGTTCTTA.

This clonotype was detected only a few times. The J gene is TRBJ1-6, the V gene TRBV7-2; no clear D gene. Germline V CDR1 and CDR2: SGHTA, FQGNSA. This CDR3 comprises 16 residues. The ends were cut back, 5 bases at V and 3 bases at J, with 14 bases in the middle. The CDR3 here is CASSPEVGFYNSPLHF. The CDR3, as DNA: TGTGCCAGCAGCCCCGAAGTCGGGTTCTATAATTCACCCCTCCACTTT. The whole variable domain, remainder taken from reference TRBV7-2 and TRBJ1-6, is GAGVSQSPSNKVTEKGKDVELRCDPISGHTALYWYRQSLGQGLEFLIYFQGNSAPDKSGLPSDRFSAERTGGSVSTLTIQRTQQEDSAVYLCASSPEVGFYNSPLHFGNGTRLTVT.

This clonotype was seen more than once but under ten times. This chain uses TRBV5-1 with TRBJ2-5; 11 nucleotides align to TRBD1. In germline, CDR1 is SGHRS, CDR2 YFSETQ. This CDR3 spans 14 amino acids. The V and J ends lost 5 bases and 5 bases, in that order; junction bases with no gene match: 5. In nucleotides, the CDR3 is TGCGCCAGCAGTTGGGACAGGGGGTTGGAGACCCAGTACTTC. It encodes CASSWDRGLETQYF.

The chain has TRBV19 and TRBJ1-1; D not certain. V lost 5 bases, J lost 3 bases, and 16 bases lay in between. The CDR3 contains 15 residues. Germline assignment: CDR1 LNHDA and CDR2 SQIVND (reference sequence). Written as DNA, the CDR3 is TGTGCCAGTAGTCCTTGGGCCCCGACGGACACTGAAGCTTTCTTT. Its translation is CASSPWAPTDTEAFF. Filled out from reference TRBV19 and TRBJ1-1, the complete variable domain reads DGGITQSPKYLFRKEGQNVTLSCEQNLNHDAMYWYRQDPGQGLRLIYYSQIVNDFQKGDIAEGYSVSREKKESFPLTVTSAQKNPTAFYLCASSPWAPTDTEAFFGQGTRLTVV.

This clonotype was seen repeatedly, ten times or more. The V call is TRBV12-3 or TRBV12-4, the J call TRBJ1-5; perhaps TRBD1 as D (6 bases). The CDR3 has 16 amino acids. V lost 6 bases, J lost 0 bases, and 15 bases lay in between. The CDR3 reads CASRPGAVYSNQPQHF. DNA of the CDR3: TGTGCCAGCAGGCCGGGGGCGGTTTATAGCAATCAGCCCCAGCATTTT.

The CDR3 bases are TGTGCCAGCAGCTTCGCGGTGGGGGCCGGCATTCAGTACTTC. Translation gives CASSFAVGAGIQYF. The chain links TRBV7-2 to TRBJ2-4; a weak D match, TRBD1 (6 bases). CDR1 and CDR2 from the germline V gene are SGHTA and FQGNSA. The CDR3 loop spans 14 amino acids. The V gene lost 3 bases and the J gene lost 9 bases, with 15 bases spanning the gap.

In regard to this clonotype: This may arise from a read error, as a much more abundant clone is one base away. Lacking the conserved final phenylalanine or tryptophan, this CDR3 likely reflects a read error. The V call is TRBV7-2, the J call TRBJ2-7; tentatively, D is TRBD1 (6 bases). The CDR3 spans 13 residues. V gave up 6 bases and J gave up 4 bases, with 13 bases separating them. The germline V gene has CDR1 SGHTA and CDR2 FQGNSA. The CDR3 nucleotides are TGTGCCAGCAGTATCAGTCAGGGGTACGAGCAGTACTTA. Translation gives CASSISQGYEQYL.

Concerning this clonotype itself: Sequence at one end of the junction differs from germline and may be a read error. The chain combines TRBV20-1 with TRBJ2-1, with 8 bases aligning to TRBD2. From germline, CDR1 is DFQATT and CDR2 SNEGSKA (reference sequence). This CDR3 contains 15 residues. The CDR3 nucleotides are TGCAGTTCTAGCCGGGGGGGCAGCTCCTACAATGAGCAGTTCTTC. It yields the protein CSSSRGGSSYNEQFF.

The chain recombines TRBV6-1 with TRBJ1-1; possible D gene TRBD1, 5 bases. V was clipped by 5 bases and J by 10 bases, with 20 bases between them. The CDR3 consists of 14 residues. Germline V gene sequence: CDR1 MNHNS, CDR2 SASEGT. This chain's CDR3 is CASSYIVGGGRAFF. The CDR3 region has the DNA TGTGCCAGCAGTTATATTGTCGGGGGGGGGAGAGCTTTCTTT.

The CDR3 nucleotides are TGCAGTGCTAGAGCGTATACGGGTACGCAGTATTTT. Translating gives CSARAYTGTQYF. The V call is TRBV20-1, the J call TRBJ2-3; the D is unclear. V lost 1 base and J lost 8, with 10 bases in between. The germline V gene has CDR1 DFQATT and CDR2 SNEGSKA (reference sequence). This CDR3 spans 12 amino acids.

V gene TRBV2 combines with J gene TRBJ1-5; no clear D gene. V lost 4 bases, J lost 7 bases, and 8 bases lay in between. CDR3 length equals 12 residues. CDR1 and CDR2 from the germline V gene are SNHLY and FYNNEI. CDR3 DNA sequence: TGTGCCAGCAGTGTGGTGCTACAGCCCCAGCATTTT. Its translation is CASSVVLQPQHF.

This chain uses TRBV18 with TRBJ2-7; 7 nucleotides align to TRBD1. V lost 0 bases and J lost 3; bases outside the gene matches: 2. CDR3 length: 14 amino acids. Germline V gene data show CDR1 as KGHSH and CDR2 as LQKENI. The CDR3 spells CASSPPRQGYEQYF. In DNA form, the CDR3 reads TGTGCCAGCTCACCACCTAGACAGGGCTACGAGCAGTACTTC. Full variable domain (rest looked up from reference TRBV18 and TRBJ2-7): NAGVMQNPRHLVRRRGQEARLRCSPMKGHSHVYWYRQLPEEGLKFMVYLQKENIIDESGMPKERFSAEFPKEGPSILRIQQVVRGDSAAYFCASSPPRQGYEQYFGPGTRLTVT.

This clonotype has only a few counts. The chain uses TRBV2 and TRBJ1-1; no clear D gene. Per germline, CDR1 SNHLY and CDR2 FYNNEI. This CDR3 is 14 amino acids long. Trimming stripped 4 bases from V and 1 base from J, with 10 bases between. The CDR3 here is CASSGLAGNTEAFF. The DNA of the CDR3 is TGTGCCAGCAGTGGGCTGGCGGGGAACACTGAAGCTTTCTTT. The entire variable domain, with the rest obtained from reference TRBV2 and TRBJ1-1, is as follows: EPEVTQTPSHQVTQMGQEVILRCVPISNHLYFYWYRQILGQKVEFLVSFYNNEISEKSEIFDDQFSVERPDGSNFTLKIRSTKLEDSAMYFCASSGLAGNTEAFFGQGTRLTVV.

This clonotype came up a few times. The gene calls are TRBV7-9 and TRBJ2-2; 10 bases align to TRBD1. The germline CDR1 and CDR2 sequences are SEHNR and FQNEAQ (reference sequence). J lost 9 bases, V lost 6 bases, and 7 bases had no gene match. CDR3 length equals 14 residues. The CDR3 DNA reads TGTGCCAGCAGATCGACAGGGGGCGTCCGGGAGCTGTTTTTT. Protein sequence: CASRSTGGVRELFF.

The sample holds a few counts of this clonotype. The gene calls are TRBV12-3 or TRBV12-4 and TRBJ2-1, with a tentative D call TRBD2 (5 bases). Trimming took 6 bases from V and 4 from J, leaving 13 bases between them. This CDR3 is built from 14 residues. This chain's CDR3 is CASRNSGSYNEQFF. The DNA of the CDR3 is TGTGCCAGCAGAAACAGCGGATCGTACAATGAGCAGTTCTTC.

This clonotype appeared a few times. The CDR3 nucleotides read TGCGCCAGCAGCCAAGACCCAGGGGACACTGAAGCTTTCTTT. This encodes CASSQDPGDTEAFF. The genes are TRBV4-1 and TRBJ1-1, with a possible D match to TRBD1 (6 bases). V was cut by 0 bases and J by 3 bases, with 8 bases left in between. Looked up from germline, CDR1 is MGHRA and CDR2 is YSYEKL. The CDR3 totals 14 residues.

CDR3 amino acids: CASSLAPGGYRDYGYTF. The CDR3 nucleotides read TGTGCCAGCAGCTTAGCTCCAGGGGGCTACCGGGACTATGGCTACACCTTC. The rearrangement links TRBV7-2 to TRBJ1-2; 8 positions agree with TRBD1. Trimming at V came to 0 bases and at J to 3 bases, leaving 9 bases not matched to a gene. The CDR3 is 17 residues long. The germline CDR1 and CDR2 sequences are SGHTA and FQGNSA.

The gene calls are TRBV10-3 and TRBJ2-3; D possibly corresponds to TRBD1 (6 bases). Germline lookup yields CDR1 ENHRY and CDR2 SYGVKD. The CDR3 is 16 amino acids. Trimming shortened V by 7 bases and J by 4 bases, and 21 bases separated the two germline ends. CDR3 amino acids: CAINSQDSLNADTQYF. CDR3 sequence (DNA): TGTGCCATCAACTCCCAGGACAGTCTTAATGCAGATACGCAGTATTTT.

This clonotype was observed a single time. This sequence joins TRBV7-2 and TRBJ2-1; D ambiguous. The length of the CDR3 is 15 residues. CDR1 SGHTA and CDR2 FQGNSA come from the germline V gene. The V end lost 5 bases, the J end lost 15 bases, and 26 bases lay between the germline ends. The CDR3 nucleotides read TGTGCCAGCAGCCAGGCAAGGGAACGGCACAATGAGACGTTCTTC. It specifies CASSQARERHNETFF. Full variable domain (outside the CDR3, taken from reference TRBV7-2 and TRBJ2-1): GAGVSQSPSNKVTEKGKDVELRCDPISGHTALYWYRQSLGQGLEFLIYFQGNSAPDKSGLPSDRFSAERTGGSVSTLTIQRTQQEDSAVYLCASSQARERHNETFFGPGTRLTVL.

V is TRBV7-9 and J is TRBJ2-1; D is perhaps TRBD2 (7 bases). The CDR3 sequence is 16 residues long. V lost 3 bases to trimming and J lost 7 bases, with 19 bases between them. The germline V gene encodes CDR1 SEHNR and CDR2 FQNEAQ (reference sequence). CDR3 coding DNA: TGTGCCAGCAGCTTGGGTGCGGGGGCGCGTAGTAATGAGCAGTTCTTC. It codes for CASSLGAGARSNEQFF. Looking up the rest from reference TRBV7-9 and TRBJ2-1 gives the full variable domain: DTGVSQNPRHKITKRGQNVTFRCDPISEHNRLYWYRQTLGQGPEFLTYFQNEAQLEKSRLLSDRFSAERPKGSFSTLEIQRTEQGDSAMYLCASSLGAGARSNEQFFGPGTRLTVL.

J is TRBJ1-1 and V is TRBV19, with D maybe TRBD1 (5 bases). The CDR3 length is 11 residues. Trimming took 7 bases from V and 8 from J, leaving 11 bases between them. Looked up from germline, CDR1 is LNHDA and CDR2 is SQIVND (reference sequence). CDR3 bases: TGTGCCAGTATAAGGGGAAGAGAAGCTTTCTTT. As protein: CASIRGREAFF. The full variable domain, rest sourced from reference TRBV19 and TRBJ1-1, is DGGITQSPKYLFRKEGQNVTLSCEQNLNHDAMYWYRQDPGQGLRLIYYSQIVNDFQKGDIAEGYSVSREKKESFPLTVTSAQKNPTAFYLCASIRGREAFFGQGTRLTVV.